This is a list of T cell receptor beta chains from one sample in a study of blood T cell repertoires in COVID-19. Libraries were prepared by immunoSEQ multiplex PCR; TCRdb keeps only in-frame clonotypes and omits some of them. The sample has under 450,000 clones, roughly 86% seen once. Sequenced: PBMCs or T cells enriched from blood (not recorded which). The receptors come from a man between 25 and 39 years old who had recovered from COVID-19. Both conserved end residues are part of each CDR3. D genes are given only for firm matches. The size entry is marked missing in some rows and otherwise reads once, few, many or a size class.

-	-	TRBV5-1	TRBJ2-5	TGCGCCAGCAGCCCGGGACTGGAAGAGACCCAGTACTTC	CASSPGLEETQYF
-	-	TRBV4-2	TRBJ1-2	TGTGCCAGCAGCCCTGGCCCGTTGGTACAGGTTCAGAACGGCGGCTACACCTTC	CASSPGPLVQVQNGGYTF
TRBD1	-	TRBV12-3/TRBV12-4	TRBJ1-5	TGTGCCAGCCGACAGGGATATCAGCCCCAGCATTTT	CASRQGYQPQHF
TRBD1	-	TRBV7-6	TRBJ2-1	TGTGCCAGCAGCTTAGACAGGGGCTCCTACAATGAGCAGTTCTTC	CASSLDRGSYNEQFF
-	-	TRBV3-1/TRBV3-2	TRBJ2-7	TGTGCCAGCAGCCAAGATTCTAGCAACGAGCAGTACTTC	CASSQDSSNEQYF
TRBD2	-	TRBV7-8	TRBJ2-1	TGTGCCAGCAGCTTACTAGCGGCCTCCTACAATGAGCAGTTCTTC	CASSLLAASYNEQFF
-	many	TRBV5-4	TRBJ2-5	TGTGCCAGCAGCTTGGGGCTTTCGCAAGAGACCCAGTACTTC	CASSLGLSQETQYF
-	-	TRBV15	TRBJ1-1	TGTGCCACCAGCAGAGGCGGGTTGGGGGCCACTGAAGCTTTCTTT	CATSRGGLGATEAFF
-	-	TRBV7-9	TRBJ2-3	TGTGCCAGCAGCTTAGAGTCAAGGGGTGCGCAGTATTTT	CASSLESRGAQYF
TRBD1	-	TRBV12-5	TRBJ1-5	TGTGCTAGTGGTCCGGACAGGGGGCGCGACCAGCCCCAGCATTTT	CASGPDRGRDQPQHF
TRBD1	-	TRBV27	TRBJ1-1	TGTGCCAGCAGTTTAGGGGGGACAGGTCACACTGAAGCTTTCTTT	CASSLGGTGHTEAFF
TRBD2	-	TRBV5-4	TRBJ2-7	TGTGCCAGCAGCTTGTGGGGGGGCTACGAGCAGTACTTC	CASSLWGGYEQYF
-	-	TRBV9	TRBJ1-2	TGTGCCAGCAGCGTATCACAAGTGGACTATGGCTACACCTTC	CASSVSQVDYGYTF
-	-	TRBV27	TRBJ1-5	TGTGCCAGCAGTCCCCGAATAGCGAGGCAGCCCCAGCATTTT	CASSPRIARQPQHF
-	-	TRBV19	TRBJ1-1	TGTGCCAGTACTAGGAGGGCTGGTCCAGGAGGGACTGAAGCTTTCTTT	CASTRRAGPGGTEAFF
TRBD1	few	TRBV9	TRBJ2-1	TGTGCCAGCAGCCCATTTACAGGGGCAGGTAGTGAGCAGTTCTTC	CASSPFTGAGSEQFF
TRBD1	-	TRBV2	TRBJ1-2	TGTGCCAGCAGTGAGGGACAGGGGGCGATTGGTGGCTACACCTTC	CASSEGQGAIGGYTF
TRBD1	-	TRBV27	TRBJ2-1	TGTGCCAGCCTCCGGACAGGGGCCGCTGAGCGCTTCTTC	CASLRTGAAERFF
TRBD2	-	TRBV11-2	TRBJ2-1	TGTGCCAGCAGCTTAGTCGGCGGGGGGGATGAGCAGTTCTTC	CASSLVGGGDEQFF
-	-	TRBV28	TRBJ1-1	TGTGCCAGCAATGGACCTGGGGCGTACGCTGAAGCTTTCTTT	CASNGPGAYAEAFF
-	once	TRBV30	TRBJ1-1	TGTGCCTGGAGTCTCCAGGGCGGCACTGAAGCTTTCTTT	CAWSLQGGTEAFF
-	-	TRBV13	TRBJ1-1	TGTGCCAGCAGCACACAGGGATTCACTGAAGCTTTCTTT	CASSTQGFTEAFF
TRBD1	-	TRBV12-3/TRBV12-4	TRBJ2-7	TGTGCCAGCAGTCGACAGGGGGGCGAGCAGTACTTC	CASSRQGGEQYF
-	-	TRBV12-3/TRBV12-4	TRBJ1-2	TGTGCCAGCAGTTTAAGGAGCTATGGCTACACCTTC	CASSLRSYGYTF
-	-	TRBV2	TRBJ1-1	TGTGCCAGCAGTGAATTTCCACAGTTGAACACTGAAGCTTTCTTT	CASSEFPQLNTEAFF
TRBD1	-	TRBV27	TRBJ1-5	TGTGCCAGCAGTTTATTAGGGGGCAGCCAGCCCCAGCATTTT	CASSLLGGSQPQHF
TRBD1	-	TRBV18	TRBJ1-4	TGTGCCAGCTCAGCTGGGACAGGAGCAACTAATGAAAAACTGTTTTTT	CASSAGTGATNEKLFF
TRBD1	-	TRBV19	TRBJ1-1	TGTGCCAGTAGTATAGATCCGGGACAGATACTTCCCAACACTGAAGCTTTCTTT	CASSIDPGQILPNTEAFF
-	-	TRBV7-7	TRBJ1-4	TGTGCCAGCAGCTTAGCGACAGGACCTAATGAAAAACTGTTTTTT	CASSLATGPNEKLFF
TRBD2	-	TRBV7-2	TRBJ2-2	TGTGCCAGCAGCCCTGGGAGCGGGGGGGTGTACGGGGAGCTGTTTTTT	CASSPGSGGVYGELFF
TRBD1	-	TRBV7-2	TRBJ1-2	TGTGCCAGCAGCTTGAAATCCGGGACAGCTAACTATGGCTACACCTTC	CASSLKSGTANYGYTF
-	-	TRBV5-1	TRBJ2-2	TGCGCCAGCAAGCTAGCAGAGAACACCGGGGAGCTGTTTTTT	CASKLAENTGELFF
-	-	TRBV21-1	TRBJ2-7	TGTGCCAGCAGCTGGGGGGTAGCGGGGATCCTCACCTACGAGCAGTACTTC	CASSWGVAGILTYEQYF
TRBD1	-	TRBV5-1	TRBJ1-1	TGCGCCAGCAGCTTGGGACACAACAGGGGAACTGGGAACACTGAAGCTTTCTTT	CASSLGHNRGTGNTEAFF
-	-	TRBV7-2	TRBJ1-6	TGTGCCAGCAACTTAGGTTACGGGGGACTGTTTTCACCCCTCCACTTT	CASNLGYGGLFSPLHF
-	-	TRBV19	TRBJ1-1	TGTGCCAGTAGTGAGCAGGGTCTGTACACTGAAGCTTTCTTT	CASSEQGLYTEAFF
TRBD1	-	TRBV4-3	TRBJ2-3	TGCGCCAGCAGCCAAGGGTTTACCGGGACAGGGACGACAGATACGCAGTATTTT	CASSQGFTGTGTTDTQYF